This TCR beta chain is from a study of blood T cell repertoires in COVID-19. The Seattle patients, enrolled during active infection, were followed longitudinally. Trimming removed 5 bases from V and 0 bases from J; junction bases left unmatched: 6. The germline CDR1 and CDR2 sequences are SGHNT and YENEEA. The CDR3 runs 16 residues. Authors' processing steps: Cell counts per sample came from amplifying reference gene primers. Sequencing used immunoSEQ multiplex PCR; TCRdb keeps in-frame clones, though not all of them. Clonal size and the V and J genes are those of that table, whereas D and trimming came from the DNA. The data hold approximately 270,000 clones, with around 89% observed a single time.

The chain couples TRBV11-3 to TRBJ2-5; 10 bases map to TRBD2. The source of this sequence is a woman aged 25 to 39 with COVID-19, enrolled during active disease. The sample consisted of peripheral blood. The DNA of the CDR3 is TGTGCCAGCAGCGCCGGACTAGCGGCGTACCAAGAGACCCAGTACTTC. Translation: CASSAGLAAYQETQYF.